The next 26 T cell receptor beta chains were all read from a single sample in a study of metastatic and nonmetastatic thyroid tumors. TCRdb re-processed the PCR reads through MiXCR. The sample includes roughly 8,000 clones, 20% to 25% of them seen just once. Nobody among the patients had been given any treatment before thyroid surgery. Sequencing was performed on tumor tissue. These TCRs come from a female donor with papillary thyroid cancer or a benign thyroid nodule (not recorded which). Some clones in this sample may be carry-over from other donors' samples.

This clone was seen more than once but under ten times. The J gene is TRBJ1-2, the V gene TRBV27; 7 bases are a match to TRBD1. J lost 0 bases, V lost 5 bases, and 9 bases had no gene match. The germline V gene has CDR1 MNHEY and CDR2 SMNVEV (reference sequence). This CDR3 spans 16 amino acids. Written as DNA, the CDR3 is TGTGCCAGCAGTCCCGGACAGGTTCAAGCTAACTATGGCTACACCTTC. Translation: CASSPGQVQANYGYTF.

There are many counts of this clone. The chain couples TRBV20-1 to TRBJ1-5; the D gene is possibly TRBD1 (5 bases). This CDR3 region has 13 residues. V was clipped by 3 bases and J by 2 bases, with 8 bases between them. Germline V CDR1 and CDR2: DFQATT, SNEGSKA (reference sequence). CDR3 loop: CSASGGGNQPQHF. CDR3 DNA: TGCAGTGCTAGTGGGGGGGGCAATCAGCCCCAGCATTTT.

By sample share, this clone is medium-sized. The rearrangement joins TRBV6-1 to TRBJ1-1; perhaps TRBD1 as D (5 bases). V was pared by 5 bases and J by 0 bases, with 10 bases between. This CDR3 has 14 amino acids. Per germline, CDR1 MNHNS and CDR2 SASEGT. CDR3: CASSSGVMNTEAFF. The CDR3 DNA sequence: TGTGCCAGCAGTTCGGGGGTGATGAACACTGAAGCTTTCTTT.

Comment on this clone: A clone one base away is much larger, so this may be a read error. Other nucleotide sequences from this sample produce the same CDR3. The chain joins TRBV7-6 to TRBJ2-5; D is uncertain. This CDR3 has 14 residues. Germline CDR1 SGHVS, CDR2 FNYEAQ. Trimming took off 5 bases at V and 0 bases at J, with 10 bases between the two ends. The CDR3 coding sequence is TGTGCCAGCAGCCTAATATCCAACCAAGAGACCCAGTACTTC. Its translation: CASSLISNQETQYF. Complete variable domain (other parts from reference TRBV7-6 and TRBJ2-5): GAGVSQSPRYKVTKRGQDVALRCDPISGHVSLYWYRQALGQGPEFLTYFNYEAQQDKSGLPNDRFSAERPEGSISTLTIQRTEQRDSAMYRCASSLISNQETQYFGPGTRLLVL.

The rearrangement links TRBV28 to TRBJ1-6; 7 bases map to TRBD1. The CDR3 extends over 12 amino acids. Trimming at V came to 2 bases and at J to 13 bases, leaving 2 bases not matched to a gene. From germline, CDR1 is MDHEN and CDR2 SYDVKM. CDR3 coding DNA: TGTGCCAGCAGTTTACCCAGGGGGCCCCTCCACTTT. It yields the protein CASSLPRGPLHF.

This clone is medium-sized (0.01 to 0.1%) within its sample. J is TRBJ2-7 and V is TRBV5-1; 8 nucleotides align to TRBD1. Germline V gene sequence: CDR1 SGHRS, CDR2 YFSETQ. Trimming at V came to 3 bases and at J to 4 bases, leaving 3 bases not matched to a gene. The CDR3 totals 13 residues. The CDR3 here is CASSWDRRYEQYF. As DNA, the CDR3 is TGCGCCAGCAGCTGGGACAGGCGGTACGAGCAGTACTTC.

With regard to this clone: An end of the junction differs from the germline gene, which may be a read error. The CDR3 here is CSIRRDREGTVAFF. The CDR3 region has the DNA TGTTCCATCAGACGCGACAGGGAAGGAACTGTAGCTTTCTTT. The chain combines TRBV10-3 with TRBJ1-1; 7 nucleotides align to TRBD1. The CDR3 sequence is 14 residues long. Germline lookup yields CDR1 ENHRY and CDR2 SYGVKD.

A few counts support this clone. The J gene is TRBJ2-3, the V gene TRBV28; 7 bases map to TRBD1. J was trimmed by 3 bases and V by 7 bases; bases with no gene match: 4. The CDR3 loop spans 13 amino acids. Germline values: CDR1 MDHEN, CDR2 SYDVKM. CDR3: CASKGTATDTQYF. DNA of the CDR3: TGTGCCAGCAAGGGGACAGCTACAGATACGCAGTATTTT.

V and J are TRBV28 and TRBJ2-4, with D possibly being TRBD2 (5 bases). The CDR3 is 15 residues long. Germline V gene data show CDR1 as MDHEN and CDR2 as SYDVKM. V lost 5 bases and J lost 1, with 12 bases in between. The CDR3 here is CASSRRSGAKNIQYF. CDR3 DNA sequence: TGTGCCAGCAGTCGGAGGTCGGGGGCCAAAAACATTCAGTACTTC.

In this sample, this clone is medium-sized (0.01 to 0.1%). V and J are TRBV11-3 and TRBJ2-7; the D is unclear. The CDR3 spans 13 residues. CDR1 and CDR2 from the germline V gene are SGHNT and YENEEA. V was pared by 6 bases and J by 0 bases, with 9 bases between. DNA for the CDR3: TGTGCCAGCAGACCTAAAACCTCCTACGAGCAGTACTTC. Translated: CASRPKTSYEQYF.

The CDR3 DNA sequence: TGCGCCAGCAGCTTGCACAGGGGTAATTCACCCCTCCACTTT. It translates to CASSLHRGNSPLHF. The chain links TRBV5-1 to TRBJ1-6, with 7 bases matching TRBD1. The V segment lost 1 base and the J segment 6 bases; nucleotides outside the gene matches: 1. CDR3 length: 14 residues. Germline V lookup: CDR1 SGHRS, CDR2 YFSETQ.

This clone showed up just once. V and J are TRBV7-6 and TRBJ2-3; tentative D call: TRBD2 (7 bases). The CDR3 covers 15 residues. Germline CDR1 reads SGHVS; CDR2 reads FNYEAQ. V dropped 3 bases and J dropped 5 bases, with 15 bases sitting between them. The CDR3 region is CASSLLGGREDTQYF. As DNA, the CDR3 is TGTGCCAGCAGCTTGCTCGGGGGGCGCGAAGATACGCAGTATTTT.

In DNA, the CDR3 is TGTGCCAGCAGCTTCGGACTAGCGGGGAACAATGAGCAGTTCTTC. It encodes CASSFGLAGNNEQFF. The V call is TRBV7-2, the J call TRBJ2-1; TRBD2 matches at 12 bases. The CDR3 consists of 15 residues. Germline V CDR1 and CDR2: SGHTA, FQGNSA. J was trimmed by 5 bases and V by 3 bases; bases with no gene match: 2.

This clone is labeled medium-sized. This chain links TRBV19 with TRBJ2-3; D is unresolved. The ends were cut back, 6 bases at V and 1 base at J, with 11 bases in the middle. This CDR3 comprises 14 residues. Germline CDR1 and CDR2: LNHDA and SQIVND (reference sequence). The CDR3 sequence: CASRLGSGTDTQYF. In DNA form, the CDR3 reads TGTGCCAGTAGGCTGGGTTCTGGCACAGATACGCAGTATTTT.

Many counts were recorded for this clone. An end of the junction does not agree with germline; a read error may underlie this. The V and J genes are TRBV5-4 and TRBJ2-7, with 10 nucleotides matching TRBD2. CDR3 length: 17 residues. The germline CDR1 and CDR2 sequences are SGHNT and YYREEE (reference sequence). CDR3 amino acids: CASSLVAWLAGESEQCF. CDR3 in DNA: TGTGCCAGCAGCTTGGTAGCATGGCTAGCGGGAGAGAGCGAGCAGTGCTTC.

The chain is built from TRBV6-1 and TRBJ2-3; D ambiguous. Germline V gene lookup returns CDR1 MNHNS and CDR2 SASEGT. The germline V and J ends were trimmed by 1 base and 3 bases, with 5 bases remaining between them. The CDR3 covers 13 residues. This chain's CDR3 is CASSEGETDTQYF. CDR3 DNA sequence: TGTGCCAGCAGTGAAGGAGAGACAGATACGCAGTATTTT.

This clone has at least ten counts. The gene calls are TRBV20-1 and TRBJ2-1; 7 positions match TRBD2. In germline, CDR1 is DFQATT, CDR2 SNEGSKA (reference sequence). Losses at the gene ends were 6 bases for V and 9 bases for J; bases not matched to a gene: 20. The CDR3 contains 16 residues. CDR3 region: CSALTLLATYGGEQFF. The DNA for the CDR3 is TGCAGTGCCCTGACACTACTAGCGACTTATGGCGGTGAGCAGTTCTTC.

This clone was counted many times. The chain combines TRBV20-1 with TRBJ2-1; TRBD2 agrees at 9 bases. The V and J ends lost 0 bases and 1 base, in that order; junction bases with no gene match: 7. Per the germline V gene, CDR1 is DFQATT and CDR2 is SNEGSKA (reference sequence). The length of the CDR3 is 17 residues. As DNA, the CDR3 is TGCAGTGCTAGAGATGCCTTTAGCGGGAGTTCCTACAATGAGCAGTTCTTC. It translates to CSARDAFSGSSYNEQFF.

This clone is categorized as medium-sized (0.01 to 0.1%). The rearrangement joins TRBV27 to TRBJ2-3; D gene uncertain. Trimming removed 10 bases at V and 2 bases at J, with 13 bases between. This CDR3 is built from 13 residues. The V gene's germline CDR1 is MNHEY and CDR2 SMNVEV (reference sequence). The DNA for the CDR3 is TGTGCCACCCAACCCGACAACACAGATACGCAGTATTTT. Its translation: CATQPDNTDTQYF.

The genes are TRBV7-6 and TRBJ2-1, with D perhaps given as TRBD1 or TRBD2 (6 bases each). CDR1 is SGHVS, CDR2 FNYEAQ, per germline. The CDR3 covers 16 residues. Trimming pared 4 bases from V and 4 bases from J, leaving 17 bases between. Written as DNA, the CDR3 is TGTGCCAGCAGCTCTTACGCGGGACACACTTACAATGAGCAGTTCTTC. This gives the protein CASSSYAGHTYNEQFF.

This chain uses TRBV3-1 with TRBJ2-2; no firm D call. Germline-derived CDR1 and CDR2 are LGHDT and YNNKEL (reference sequence). The CDR3 spans 15 residues. V lost 5 bases, J lost 6 bases, and 16 bases lay in between. Written as DNA, the CDR3 is TGTGCCAGCAGCTTCAATCTCGCGCACTCCGGGGAGCTGTTTTTT. Amino acid sequence: CASSFNLAHSGELFF.

This clone has only a few counts. This sequence joins TRBV6-5 and TRBJ2-3; tentative D call: TRBD2 (6 bases). This CDR3 region has 17 residues. The V end lost 5 bases, the J end lost 2 bases, and 20 bases lay between the germline ends. Germline-derived CDR1 and CDR2 are MNHEY and SVGAGI. The CDR3 DNA is TGTGCCAGCAGTCCTTCAATCAGGCGGGAATCCACAGATACGCAGTATTTT. Translating it yields CASSPSIRRESTDTQYF.

This clone was detected only a few times. This may be a read error, as it is one base from a much larger clone. This chain links TRBV7-7 with TRBJ1-6; no firm D call. Germline CDR1 reads SSHAT; CDR2 reads FNYEAQ (reference sequence). The CDR3 covers 13 residues. The CDR3 nucleotides read TGTGCTAGCAGCTTACGAAGCAGATCACCCCTCCACTTT. Its protein is CASSLRSRSPLHF.

The chain combines TRBV6-1 with TRBJ2-7, with a tentative D call TRBD2 (6 bases). The CDR3 is made up of 15 amino acids. V lost 2 bases and J lost 0, with 11 bases in between. CDR1 MNHNS and CDR2 SASEGT come from the germline V gene. The CDR3 region has the DNA TGTGCCAGCAGTGAATTTGTGGGGGGCTCCTACGAGCAGTACTTC. Residues: CASSEFVGGSYEQYF.

Turning to this clone: It is likely a read error, because the conserved phenylalanine at the end of the CDR3 is missing. This chain connects TRBV3-1 to TRBJ1-3; D not certain. Germline V gene data show CDR1 as LGHDT and CDR2 as YNNKEL (reference sequence). V was trimmed by 0 bases and J by 4 bases, leaving 7 bases between them. The CDR3 loop spans 14 amino acids. CDR3 nucleotide sequence: TGTGCCAGCAGCCAAGAGGGCCAGGGAAACACCATATATTCT. Translating it yields CASSQEGQGNTIYS.

This clone is classed as medium-sized. The rearrangement uses TRBV12-3 or TRBV12-4 and TRBJ1-3; no clear D gene. V lost 7 bases and J lost 0, with 13 bases in between. The CDR3 totals 15 residues. The CDR3 nucleotides are TGTGCCAGCAAGTGGAGGCGTGACTCTGGAAACACCATATATTTT. Translation gives CASKWRRDSGNTIYF.